Listed here is a single T cell receptor beta chain. The target antigen is unknown. This CDR3 is built from 15 residues. CDR1 and CDR2 from the germline V gene are SGHTA and FQGNSA. V shed 4 bases and J shed 7 bases, with 14 bases lying between them. Method: immunoSEQ multiplex PCR; TCRdb's copy keeps in-frame clones and lacks some. The sample has about 19,000 clones; around nine tenths are singletons. This sample was taken from a study of T cells in localized non-small cell lung cancer. Overall study findings and caveats: Of the tissues analyzed, uninvolved adjacent lung showed maximal T cell clonality, greater than tumor. Blood T cell density predicted longer survival; adjacent-lung clonality, shorter. As only one tumor region underwent sequencing, heterogeneity remains possible. Detection in adjacent lung was observed for a median roughly 57 of the top 100 tumor clones.

Sequencing was performed on peripheral blood, taken before any cancer treatment. This receptor was taken from a male donor at least 60 years old with stage I squamous cell lung carcinoma. The rearrangement uses TRBV7-2 and TRBJ1-6; D is ambiguous. CDR3 DNA sequence: TGTGCCAGCAGCTCCTATAGTTCCATCAATTCACCCCTCCACTTT. This encodes CASSSYSSINSPLHF.